The clone carrying this TCR beta chain was seen at least ten times. The CDR3 sequence is 16 residues long. CDR1 is MNHEY and CDR2 is SMNVEV in the germline V gene (reference sequence). V lost 2 bases and J 0 bases, leaving 11 bases between the germline ends. This entry belongs to a study of Graves' ophthalmopathy and Graves' hyperthyroidism. For the study at large: Prior to any treatment, peripheral blood was collected at the time of initial diagnosis.

The authors amplified TCR beta CDR3 regions, and they did so from RNA transcripts for repertoire sequencing. Second-round multiplex PCR came after first-round RT-PCR with HTBI primers. TCRdb ran MiXCR on the multiplex PCR reads and lists one entry per CDR3 protein. Of some 520,000 distinct CDR3 sequences detected, under 15% appear once; the ten largest clones hold more than 8.5%. The sequence was collected from a woman aged 25 to 39 with Graves' ophthalmopathy. The chain uses TRBV27 and TRBJ1-5; D perhaps matches TRBD1 (5 bases). The sample was blood. For the CDR3, the DNA is TGTGCCAGCAGTTTAACAGGCTTCTATAGCAATCAGCCCCAGCATTTT. Amino acid sequence: CASSLTGFYSNQPQHF.